The 23 T cell receptor beta chains below were found in one sample sequenced in a study of cytomegalovirus exposure and HLA in healthy donors. The PCR was carried out with 60 Vbeta primers and 13 Jbeta primers. Measured with immunoSEQ multiplex PCR; TCRdb has only the in-frame clones, and not every one. Here the sample table reports about 140,000 clones. Material: PBMCs. These receptors all come from a woman under 30 in good health and CMV-seronegative.

This sequence joins TRBV4-3 and TRBJ2-1; 8 nucleotides align to TRBD2. Germline loops: CDR1 LGHNA, CDR2 YSLEER. The CDR3 loop spans 16 amino acids. The J segment lost 1 base and the V segment lost 0 bases, leaving 2 bases of the junction unmatched. As DNA, the CDR3 is TGCGCCAGCAGCCAAGATACTAGCGGATCCTACAATGAGCAGTTCTTC. Protein: CASSQDTSGSYNEQFF.

This CDR3 is CASSQEGLAHGYTF. The DNA of the CDR3 is TGCGCCAGCAGCCAAGAAGGGCTAGCCCATGGCTACACCTTC. The rearrangement links TRBV4-1 to TRBJ1-2; D unclear. In germline, CDR1 is MGHRA, CDR2 YSYEKL. V was cut by 0 bases and J by 6 bases, with 11 bases left in between. CDR3 size: 14 residues.

The rearrangement joins TRBV7-2 to TRBJ2-7; 11 bases align to TRBD2. The CDR3 is 13 amino acids. Germline CDR1 is SGHTA and CDR2 is FQGNSA. J lost 3 bases, V lost 6 bases, and 1 base had no gene match. For the CDR3, the DNA is TGTGCCAGCAGGACTAGCGGGATCTACGAGCAGTACTTC. This encodes CASRTSGIYEQYF.

The chain employs TRBV18 and TRBJ2-5; no definite D call. V gave up 5 bases and J gave up 1 base, with 14 bases separating them. There are 15 residues in the CDR3. The V gene's germline CDR1 is KGHSH and CDR2 LQKENI. The CDR3 DNA is TGTGCCAGCTCAATGAACCTGGCCCCCCAAGAGACCCAGTACTTC. Translation gives CASSMNLAPQETQYF.

The rearrangement joins TRBV5-4 to TRBJ2-7; 7 bases are a match to TRBD2. V gave up 4 bases and J gave up 0 bases; unmatched junction bases: 10. Germline CDR1 is SGHNT and CDR2 is YYREEE (reference sequence). The CDR3 consists of 16 residues. Here the CDR3 reads CASSGWSSGSSYEQYF. DNA for the CDR3: TGTGCCAGCAGCGGATGGTCTAGCGGCAGCTCCTACGAGCAGTACTTC.

The J gene is TRBJ2-3, the V gene TRBV5-1, with 7 bases that match TRBD1. Germline lookup yields CDR1 SGHRS and CDR2 YFSETQ. CDR3 size: 13 residues. The J segment lost 8 bases and the V segment lost 4 bases, leaving 7 bases of the junction unmatched. The CDR3 DNA reads as TGCGCCAGCAGCCTAGGGACAGTGGGTACGCAGTATTTT. Its protein product is CASSLGTVGTQYF. The full variable domain, in which reference TRBV5-1 and TRBJ2-3 provide the parts outside the CDR3, is KAGVTQTPRYLIKTRGQQVTLSCSPISGHRSVSWYQQTPGQGLQFLFEYFSETQRNKGNFPGRFSGRQFSNSRSEMNVSTLELGDSALYLCASSLGTVGTQYFGPGTRLTVL.

The chain carries TRBV19 and TRBJ2-3; no firm D call. Trimming cost V 4 bases and J 1 base, with 15 bases left between them. This CDR3 has 16 amino acids. Germline CDR1 LNHDA, CDR2 SQIVND (reference sequence). The DNA for the CDR3 is TGTGCCAGTAGTACCCTTCCCTGGTCGGGCACAGATACGCAGTATTTT. Translated: CASSTLPWSGTDTQYF.

The rearrangement uses TRBV19 and TRBJ1-2, with D possibly being TRBD1 (6 bases). Germline V gene data show CDR1 as LNHDA and CDR2 as SQIVND (reference sequence). The V gene lost 4 bases and the J gene lost 10 bases, with 13 bases spanning the gap. The CDR3 spans 12 residues. The CDR3 sequence: CASSTLQGSYTF. The CDR3 DNA reads as TGTGCCAGTAGTACGTTACAGGGTTCCTACACCTTC.

The chain couples TRBV4-1 to TRBJ2-2, with D uncertain. CDR1 is MGHRA and CDR2 is YSYEKL in the germline V gene. Trimming took off 4 bases at V and 0 bases at J, with 15 bases between the two ends. The CDR3 contains 17 residues. CDR3 sequence: CASSLLLARSNTGELFF. Here the CDR3 DNA reads TGCGCCAGCAGCCTTCTCCTTGCGCGATCGAACACCGGGGAGCTGTTTTTT.

The genes are TRBV2 and TRBJ1-2, with 7 bases that match TRBD1. This CDR3 is built from 14 residues. J gave up 0 bases and V 6 bases, and 4 bases lay outside the gene matches. Germline CDR1 is SNHLY and CDR2 is FYNNEI. CDR3 DNA: TGTGCCAGCAGGGTACAGGGGTCTAACTATGGCTACACCTTC. This sequence encodes CASRVQGSNYGYTF. The complete variable domain, with remaining parts taken from reference TRBV2 and TRBJ1-2, reads EPEVTQTPSHQVTQMGQEVILRCVPISNHLYFYWYRQILGQKVEFLVSFYNNEISEKSEIFDDQFSVERPDGSNFTLKIRSTKLEDSAMYFCASRVQGSNYGYTFGSGTRLTVV.

This chain connects TRBV19 to TRBJ2-1, with TRBD2 identical over 8 bases. Trimming took 6 bases from V and 7 from J; bases not matched to a gene: 11. This CDR3 is 15 amino acids long. Germline CDR1 is LNHDA and CDR2 is SQIVND (reference sequence). The CDR3 is CASRTAGGAGNEQFF. The CDR3 DNA sequence: TGTGCCAGTAGGACGGCGGGGGGTGCTGGAAATGAGCAGTTCTTC.

The rearrangement uses TRBV4-1 and TRBJ2-3, with 9 positions matching TRBD2. The CDR3 spans 19 residues. Germline CDR1 is MGHRA and CDR2 is YSYEKL. Unmatched junction bases numbered 15, after V lost 2 bases and J lost 3 bases. The CDR3 loop reads CASSQSTLRPSGNTDTQYF. Written as DNA, the CDR3 is TGCGCCAGCAGCCAATCTACCTTAAGGCCTAGCGGGAATACAGATACGCAGTATTTT.

The rearrangement uses TRBV5-4 and TRBJ2-7; 13 bases are shared with TRBD2. The germline V gene encodes CDR1 SGHNT and CDR2 YYREEE (reference sequence). With 2 bases clipped from V and 6 bases from J, the junction kept 5 bases outside the gene matches. CDR3 length: 15 residues. The CDR3 DNA reads TGTGCCAGCAGCTTCGGGACTAGCGGGAAAGGCGAGCAGTACTTC. Translation: CASSFGTSGKGEQYF.

The rearrangement uses TRBV30 and TRBJ1-2; tentative D call: TRBD1 (5 bases). Germline V gene data show CDR1 as GTSNPN and CDR2 as SVGIG (reference sequence). Trimming cost V 3 bases and J 3 bases, with 20 bases left between them. The CDR3 consists of 16 residues. The DNA of the CDR3 is TGTGCCTGGAGGTCCGCGGGGCAGGCAAGATACTATGGCTACACCTTC. Translated, it gives CAWRSAGQARYYGYTF.

The gene calls are TRBV11-3 and TRBJ1-1; 7 bases are shared with TRBD1. The CDR3 runs 15 residues. Trimming at V came to 1 base and at J to 5 bases, leaving 7 bases not matched to a gene. Per the germline V gene, CDR1 is SGHNT and CDR2 is YENEEA. The CDR3 is CASSLVSTGRTEAFF. The CDR3 DNA sequence: TGTGCCAGCAGCTTAGTTTCGACAGGGCGTACTGAAGCTTTCTTT.

J is TRBJ1-1 and V is TRBV20-1; the D gene is possibly TRBD1 (6 bases). The V gene lost 6 bases and the J gene lost 5 bases, with 10 bases spanning the gap. Germline V lookup: CDR1 DFQATT, CDR2 SNEGSKA (reference sequence). The CDR3 covers 11 residues. Written as DNA, the CDR3 is TGCAGTGCGATAGGGGGAACTGAAGCTTTCTTT. Protein product: CSAIGGTEAFF.

V usage is TRBV2 and J usage is TRBJ2-1; 9 nucleotides agree with TRBD1. Germline values: CDR1 SNHLY, CDR2 FYNNEI. J was trimmed by 4 bases and V by 7 bases; bases with no gene match: 2. The length of the CDR3 is 13 residues. In DNA, the CDR3 is TGTGCCAGCACGGGGACAGGGTACAATGAGCAGTTCTTC. Translated: CASTGTGYNEQFF.

The chain uses TRBV5-4 and TRBJ1-1; 9 bases match TRBD1. CDR1 is SGHNT and CDR2 is YYREEE in the germline V gene (reference sequence). The CDR3 spans 15 residues. V shed 4 bases, J shed 2 bases, and the junction held 6 bases outside the gene matches. The CDR3 loop reads CASSPRQGVNTEAFF. CDR3 in DNA: TGTGCCAGCAGCCCACGACAGGGGGTTAACACTGAAGCTTTCTTT.

The rearrangement links TRBV19 to TRBJ1-5; D is possibly TRBD1 (5 bases). CDR1 is LNHDA, CDR2 SQIVND, per germline (reference sequence). The CDR3 covers 15 residues. Trimming took off 4 bases at V and 3 bases at J, with 13 bases between the two ends. CDR3 in DNA: TGTGCCAGTAGTACCCCGGACACTAACAATCAGCCCCAGCATTTT. It translates to CASSTPDTNNQPQHF.

The chain combines TRBV7-2 with TRBJ2-5; D call uncertain. The CDR3 is 13 amino acids. V lost 5 bases, J lost 5 bases, and 12 bases lay in between. Germline V gives CDR1 SGHTA, CDR2 FQGNSA. CDR3 protein: CASSRATTETQYF. In nucleotides, the CDR3 is TGTGCCAGCAGCCGAGCTACTACGGAGACCCAGTACTTC.

The V and J genes are TRBV6-5 and TRBJ1-1; D possibly corresponds to TRBD1 (6 bases). The CDR3 has 14 amino acids. The V end was cut by 2 bases, the J end by 11 bases, with 18 bases between. Germline CDR1 and CDR2: MNHEY and SVGAGI. The CDR3 protein is CASSYTLTGLVAFF. The CDR3 bases are TGTGCCAGCAGTTACACTCTAACAGGGCTAGTGGCTTTCTTT.

This rearrangement joins TRBV2 to TRBJ2-5; TRBD1 matches at 7 bases. The end of the DNA aligns better with TRBJ2-7, so the J call may be wrong. Germline lookup yields CDR1 SNHLY and CDR2 FYNNEI. The CDR3 spans 13 residues. This CDR3 reads CASSEYRGREQYF. In nucleotides, the CDR3 is TGTGCCAGCAGTGAATACAGGGGTCGCGAGCAGTACTTC.

The CDR3: CASSPWTETDTQYF. Here the CDR3 DNA reads TGTGCCAGCAGCCCATGGACAGAAACAGATACGCAGTATTTT. The chain joins TRBV7-9 to TRBJ2-3, with D possibly TRBD1 on 6 matching bases. Trimming shortened V by 5 bases and J by 3 bases, and 12 bases separated the two germline ends. The CDR3 is 14 residues long. Looked up from germline, CDR1 is SEHNR and CDR2 is FQNEAQ (reference sequence).